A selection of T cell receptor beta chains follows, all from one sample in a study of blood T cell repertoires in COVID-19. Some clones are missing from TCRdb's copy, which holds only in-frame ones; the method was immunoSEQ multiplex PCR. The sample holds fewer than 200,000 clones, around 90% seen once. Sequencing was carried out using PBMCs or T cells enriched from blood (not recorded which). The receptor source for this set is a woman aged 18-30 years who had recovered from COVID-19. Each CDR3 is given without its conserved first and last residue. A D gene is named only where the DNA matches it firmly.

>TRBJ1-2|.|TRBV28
ASSLSAGAPGYT
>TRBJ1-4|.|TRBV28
ASYSLITGTNEKLF
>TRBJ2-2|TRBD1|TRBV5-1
ASSLRGQGAFGELF
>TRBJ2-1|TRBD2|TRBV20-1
SASDSGKSYNEQF
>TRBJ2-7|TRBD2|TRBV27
ASSSPATSGSHEQY
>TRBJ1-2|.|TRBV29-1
SGLGRGRDYGYT
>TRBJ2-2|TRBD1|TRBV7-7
ASSLGQGATGELF
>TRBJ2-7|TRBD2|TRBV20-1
SASGGGDSYEQY
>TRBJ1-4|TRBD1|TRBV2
ASTLNRQGNEKLF
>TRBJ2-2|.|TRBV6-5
ASSGGVANTGELF
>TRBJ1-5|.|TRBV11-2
ASSLWGVNQPQH
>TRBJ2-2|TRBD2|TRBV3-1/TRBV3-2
ASSHPGTSGGDGELF
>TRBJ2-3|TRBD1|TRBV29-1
SVEEGQGRADTQY
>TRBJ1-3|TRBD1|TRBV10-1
ARDRGPGWSGNTIY
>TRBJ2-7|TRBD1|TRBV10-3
ATGTDREIYEQY